The 10 T cell receptor beta chains reported below all come from one sample, sequenced in a study of OX40 agonist ivuxolimab in advanced cancers. The library was made by the immunoSEQ multiplex PCR assay. TCRdb holds this immuneACCESS table with in-frame rearrangements only. Some clones are missing; in checked studies, unresolved V genes explain under half, and the rest has no known cause. A total of about 50,000 clones appear in this sample, approximately 86% of them only once. Jointly, the top ten make up about an eighth of the sample. Material: CD4+ or CD8+ T cells sorted from blood, obtained in a trial of the OX40 agonist ivuxolimab. These receptors all stem from an adult with an advanced solid tumor such as melanoma, head and neck, liver or kidney cancer.

The chain combines TRBV2 with TRBJ1-1, with D possibly matching TRBD1 (5 bases). The CDR3 loop spans 12 amino acids. The ends were cut back, 7 bases at V and 11 bases at J, with 17 bases in the middle. The V gene's germline CDR1 is SNHLY and CDR2 FYNNEI. CDR3 in amino acids: CASMLAGSKAFF. The CDR3 nucleotides are TGTGCCAGCATGTTAGCAGGGAGTAAGGCTTTCTTT.

The rearrangement links TRBV27 to TRBJ2-5, with TRBD2 matching over 11 bases. The CDR3 covers 16 residues. Germline values: CDR1 MNHEY, CDR2 SMNVEV (reference sequence). Trimming at V came to 4 bases and at J to 2 bases, leaving 6 bases not matched to a gene. CDR3 amino acids: CASSSQRTSGQETQYF. Written as DNA, the CDR3 is TGTGCCAGCAGTTCCCAACGGACTAGCGGGCAAGAGACCCAGTACTTC.

The chain couples TRBV7-3 to TRBJ2-1; TRBD2 might be the D (6 bases). The ends were cut back, 5 bases at V and 10 bases at J, with 12 bases in the middle. CDR3 length: 12 amino acids. Germline V lookup: CDR1 SGHTA, CDR2 FQGTGA. CDR3: CASSLGRGEQFF. In nucleotides, the CDR3 is TGTGCCAGCAGCCTGGGGCGGGGAGAGCAGTTCTTC.

The rearrangement uses TRBV13 and TRBJ2-5; perhaps TRBD1 as D (6 bases). The V gene lost 2 bases and the J gene lost 5 bases, with 12 bases spanning the gap. In germline, CDR1 is PRHDT, CDR2 FYEKMQ (reference sequence). The CDR3 contains 14 residues. This CDR3 is CASSLLGAPETQYF. Here the CDR3 DNA reads TGTGCCAGCAGCTTATTGGGGGCTCCGGAGACCCAGTACTTC.

This chain connects TRBV6-1 to TRBJ1-1; no clear D. CDR1 and CDR2 from the germline V gene are MNHNS and SASEGT. The CDR3 spans 14 residues. Trimming took 4 bases from V and 11 from J, leaving 20 bases between them. The CDR3 loop is CASSGYGRASRAFF. The CDR3 nucleotides are TGTGCCAGCAGTGGTTACGGACGGGCCTCGAGGGCTTTCTTT.

The V gene is TRBV28, the J gene TRBJ2-5; D gene unclear. Deletions cut 2 bases from V and 7 bases from J, with 11 bases between. The CDR3 runs 13 residues. The germline CDR1 and CDR2 sequences are MDHEN and SYDVKM. CDR3 loop: CASSLRFYPTQYF. Here the CDR3 DNA reads TGTGCCAGCAGTTTAAGGTTCTATCCGACCCAGTACTTC.

V is TRBV14 and J is TRBJ2-7, with 9 bases lining up with TRBD1. Germline CDR1 is SGHDN and CDR2 is FVKESK. CDR3 length equals 15 residues. V dropped 3 bases and J dropped 6; count of bases not matched to a gene: 9. Written as DNA, the CDR3 is TGTGCCAGCAGCCAGATGGGGACAGGGCCCCGCGAGCAGTACTTC. Its protein product is CASSQMGTGPREQYF.

In its sample, this clone was seen a few times. The chain recombines TRBV6-4 with TRBJ1-2; 7 bases are shared with TRBD1. This CDR3 contains 16 residues. The germline V gene encodes CDR1 MRHNA and CDR2 SNTAGT. Trimming removed 3 bases from V and 5 bases from J; junction bases left unmatched: 12. CDR3 DNA: TGTGCCAGCAGTGAGACCGCCGAGGGGGCGCGGTATGGCTACACCTTC. Translation gives CASSETAEGARYGYTF.

This chain's CDR3 is CASSFSSGPRILEQYF. The CDR3 DNA sequence: TGTGCCAGCAGCTTTAGTTCAGGACCCCGTATCTTAGAGCAGTACTTC. The rearrangement uses TRBV5-4 and TRBJ2-7, with D uncertain. In germline, CDR1 is SGHNT, CDR2 YYREEE (reference sequence). V was pared by 2 bases and J by 7 bases, with 22 bases between. The CDR3 runs 16 residues. Variable domain in full (rest from reference TRBV5-4 and TRBJ2-7): ETGVTQSPTHLIKTRGQQVTLRCSSQSGHNTVSWYQQALGQGPQFIFQYYREEENGRGNFPPRFSGLQFPNYSSELNVNALELDDSALYLCASSFSSGPRILEQYFGPGTRLTVT.

The V gene is TRBV5-6, the J gene TRBJ2-3, with D perhaps assigned TRBD1 or TRBD2 (7 bases each). This CDR3 has 16 residues. The V end lost 3 bases, the J end lost 5 bases, and 19 bases lay between the germline ends. Germline V gene sequence: CDR1 SGHDT, CDR2 YYEEEE. CDR3 sequence reads: CASSWKTGTMRDTQYF. For the CDR3, the DNA is TGTGCCAGCAGCTGGAAGACAGGGACTATGCGAGATACGCAGTATTTT.